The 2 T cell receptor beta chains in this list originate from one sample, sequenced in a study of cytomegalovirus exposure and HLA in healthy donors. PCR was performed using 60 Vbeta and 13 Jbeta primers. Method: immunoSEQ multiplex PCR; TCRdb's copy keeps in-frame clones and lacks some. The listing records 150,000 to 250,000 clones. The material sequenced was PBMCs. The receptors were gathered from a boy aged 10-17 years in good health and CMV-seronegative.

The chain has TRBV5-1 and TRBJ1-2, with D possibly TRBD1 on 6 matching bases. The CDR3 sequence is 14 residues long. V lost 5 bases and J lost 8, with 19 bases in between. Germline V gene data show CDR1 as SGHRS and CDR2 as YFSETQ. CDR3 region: CASREGQYSGGYTF. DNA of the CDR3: TGCGCCAGCAGGGAAGGACAGTACTCGGGGGGCTACACCTTC.

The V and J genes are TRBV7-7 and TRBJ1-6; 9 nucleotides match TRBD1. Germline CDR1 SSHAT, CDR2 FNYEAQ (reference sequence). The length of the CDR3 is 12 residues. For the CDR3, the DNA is TGTGCTCACGGGACAGGGAATTCACCCCTCCACTTT. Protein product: CAHGTGNSPLHF.